These 9 T cell receptor beta chains came from one sample sequenced in a study of identifying expanded T cells in peripheral blood (dated by TCRdb to between 2018 and 2021). Preparation of the library involved the immunoSEQ multiplex PCR assay. This is the immuneACCESS table as TCRdb keeps it, with only in-frame sequences that have V and J called. A part of the clones is gone; compared with another copy, unresolved V genes explain less than half, and the rest is unexplained. The sample table holds some 75,000 clones, of which 90% were seen once. 3% to 4% of the sample lies in the top ten. Sequencing was performed on blood. The source of these receptors is a person aged 18 to 69 in good health.

The chain joins TRBV19 to TRBJ2-2, with 13 bases fitting TRBD2. The germline gives CDR1 LNHDA, CDR2 SQIVND (reference sequence). With 11 bases clipped from V and 7 bases from J, the junction kept 4 bases outside the gene matches. The CDR3 is 13 amino acids. CDR3 residues: CAGTSGAVGELFF. The DNA for the CDR3 is TGTGCCGGGACTAGCGGGGCGGTCGGGGAGCTGTTTTTT.

This clone was seen a handful of times. The V and J genes are TRBV29-1 and TRBJ1-1; D gene ambiguous. CDR1 and CDR2 (germline): SQVTM, ANQGSEA. The CDR3 has 10 residues. The V gene lost 5 bases and the J gene lost 3 bases, with 4 bases spanning the gap. The CDR3 is CSVWDTEAFF. The CDR3 DNA sequence: TGCAGCGTTTGGGACACTGAAGCTTTCTTT.

This rearrangement joins TRBV12-5 to TRBJ1-2, with D perhaps TRBD1 (6 bases). V dropped 3 bases and J dropped 4 bases, with 9 bases sitting between them. The germline CDR1 and CDR2 sequences are LGHNT and FRNRAP. The CDR3 spans 13 residues. In DNA, the CDR3 is TGTGCTAGTGGTTTCACAGGGTCCTATGGCTACACCTTC. Protein: CASGFTGSYGYTF.

The chain links TRBV11-3 to TRBJ1-3; D unclear. CDR1 and CDR2 from the germline V gene are SGHNT and YENEEA. Deletions cut 6 bases from V and 0 bases from J, with 18 bases between. This CDR3 comprises 17 residues. CDR3 in DNA: TGTGCCAGCAGGCCTCCCATCCAGTCACCCTCTGGAAACACCATATATTTT. Translating it yields CASRPPIQSPSGNTIYF.

The CDR3 region has the DNA TGCGCCAGCACGGAAGGGGACGGCTACACCTTC. It encodes CASTEGDGYTF. The V gene is TRBV5-1, the J gene TRBJ1-2; TRBD1 might be the D (5 bases). Germline V lookup: CDR1 SGHRS, CDR2 YFSETQ. CDR3 length: 11 residues. Trimming took 6 bases from V and 8 from J, leaving 11 bases between them.

The chain carries TRBV5-4 and TRBJ2-5, with D perhaps matching TRBD1 (5 bases). Germline CDR1 and CDR2: SGHNT and YYREEE (reference sequence). V dropped 0 bases and J dropped 4 bases, with 13 bases sitting between them. The CDR3 extends over 15 amino acids. DNA of the CDR3: TGTGCCAGCAGCTTGGGCAGGGCCGGTGCAGAGACCCAGTACTTC. This codes for CASSLGRAGAETQYF. Looking up the rest from reference TRBV5-4 and TRBJ2-5 gives the full variable domain: ETGVTQSPTHLIKTRGQQVTLRCSSQSGHNTVSWYQQALGQGPQFIFQYYREEENGRGNFPPRFSGLQFPNYSSELNVNALELDDSALYLCASSLGRAGAETQYFGPGTRLLVL.

The chain combines TRBV6-1 with TRBJ1-2, with TRBD1 matching 7 bases. After removal of 2 bases from V and 4 bases from J, the junction contained 1 base not matched to a gene. The CDR3 extends over 13 amino acids. The germline V gene has CDR1 MNHNS and CDR2 SASEGT. CDR3 sequence reads: CASSEWTGYGYTF. The DNA for the CDR3 is TGTGCCAGCAGTGAATGGACAGGCTATGGCTACACCTTC.

The chain joins TRBV15 to TRBJ2-4, with D unclear. The CDR3 runs 15 residues. Per the germline V gene, CDR1 is LNHNV and CDR2 is YYDKDF (reference sequence). The V end was cut by 7 bases, the J end by 0 bases, with 13 bases between. The CDR3 bases are TGTGCCACCACCGACCTTCTACTAGCCAAAAACATTCAGTACTTC. Amino acid sequence: CATTDLLLAKNIQYF.

V usage is TRBV7-7 and J usage is TRBJ2-3; D call uncertain. The CDR3 runs 13 residues. Trimming removed 2 bases from V and 4 bases from J, with 7 bases in between. Germline V gene data show CDR1 as SSHAT and CDR2 as FNYEAQ (reference sequence). CDR3 nucleotides: TGTGCCAGCAGCTTACCTAATTCAGATACGCAGTATTTT. Protein sequence: CASSLPNSDTQYF.